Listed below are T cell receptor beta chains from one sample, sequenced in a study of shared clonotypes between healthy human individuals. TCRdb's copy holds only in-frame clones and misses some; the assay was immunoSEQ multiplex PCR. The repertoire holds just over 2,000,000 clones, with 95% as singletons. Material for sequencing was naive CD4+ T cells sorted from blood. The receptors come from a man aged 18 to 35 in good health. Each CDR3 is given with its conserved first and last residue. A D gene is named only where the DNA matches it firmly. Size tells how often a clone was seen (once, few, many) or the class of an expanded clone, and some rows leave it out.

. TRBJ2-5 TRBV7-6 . TGTGCCAGCAGCTTCCCCGTCGGTGAGGGATACTTC CASSFPVGEGYF
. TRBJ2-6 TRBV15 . TGTGCCACCAGCAGAGCCTCTCACTCTGGGGCCAACGTCCTGACTTTC CATSRASHSGANVLTF
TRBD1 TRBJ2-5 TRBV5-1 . TGCGCCAGCAGCTTAGGCAGGGGGATGGAGACCCAGTACTTC CASSLGRGMETQYF
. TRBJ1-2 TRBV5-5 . TGTGCCAGCAGCTTTGGAGGGCCGACTAACTATGGCTACACCTTC CASSFGGPTNYGYTF
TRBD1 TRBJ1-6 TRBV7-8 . TGTGCCAGCAGCTTAGCCGGACAGGGCAATTCACCCCTCCACTTT CASSLAGQGNSPLHF
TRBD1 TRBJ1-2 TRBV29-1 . TGCAGCGCCGGGACAGGAGGCTATGGCTACACCTTC CSAGTGGYGYTF
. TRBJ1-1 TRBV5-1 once TGCGCCAGCAGCTTTGCGGGCGAGGGCACTGAAGCTTTCTTT CASSFAGEGTEAFF
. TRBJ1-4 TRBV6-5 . TGTGCCAGCAGTTACTTCCAGTCTAATGAAAAACTGTTTTTT CASSYFQSNEKLFF
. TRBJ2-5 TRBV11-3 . TGTGCCAGCAGCTTAAGGGTCCAAGAGACCCAGTACTTC CASSLRVQETQYF
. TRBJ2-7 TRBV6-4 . TGTGCCAGCAGTTATAGCAACGAGCAGTACTTC CASSYSNEQYF
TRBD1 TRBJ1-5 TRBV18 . TGTGCCAGCTCACCAGGGCGACAGGGGGGACAGCCCCAGCATTTT CASSPGRQGGQPQHF
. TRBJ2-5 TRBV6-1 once TGTGCCAGCAGGGTCCGGCGTCACAAACAAGAGACCCAGTACTTC CASRVRRHKQETQYF
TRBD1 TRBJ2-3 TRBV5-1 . TGCGCCAGCAGCTTCTCGGGACAGGGCACAGATACGCAGTATTTT CASSFSGQGTDTQYF
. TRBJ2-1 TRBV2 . TGTGCCAGCAAAAAGGGAAATGAGCAGTTCTTC CASKKGNEQFF
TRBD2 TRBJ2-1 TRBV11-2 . TGTGCCAGCAGCCCTAGCGGGGGCCATGAGCAGTTCTTC CASSPSGGHEQFF
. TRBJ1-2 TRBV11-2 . TGTGCCAGCAGCGCGATCCTTTATGGCTACACCTTC CASSAILYGYTF
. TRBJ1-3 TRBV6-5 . TGTGCCAGCAAGGAGGACTCTGGAAACACCATATATTTT CASKEDSGNTIYF